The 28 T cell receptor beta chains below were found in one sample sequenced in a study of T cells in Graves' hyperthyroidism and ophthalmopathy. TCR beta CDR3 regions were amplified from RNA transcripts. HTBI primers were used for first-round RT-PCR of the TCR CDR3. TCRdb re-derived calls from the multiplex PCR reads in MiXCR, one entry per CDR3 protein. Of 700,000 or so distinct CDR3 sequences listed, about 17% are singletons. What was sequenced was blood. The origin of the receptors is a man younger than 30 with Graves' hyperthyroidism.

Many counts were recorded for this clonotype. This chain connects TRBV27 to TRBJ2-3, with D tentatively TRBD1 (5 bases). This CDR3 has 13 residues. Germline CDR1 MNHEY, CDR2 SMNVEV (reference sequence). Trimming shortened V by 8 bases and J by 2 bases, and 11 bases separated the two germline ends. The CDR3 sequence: CASGGHPTDTQYF. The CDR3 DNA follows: TGTGCCAGCGGTGGACATCCCACAGATACGCAGTATTTT.

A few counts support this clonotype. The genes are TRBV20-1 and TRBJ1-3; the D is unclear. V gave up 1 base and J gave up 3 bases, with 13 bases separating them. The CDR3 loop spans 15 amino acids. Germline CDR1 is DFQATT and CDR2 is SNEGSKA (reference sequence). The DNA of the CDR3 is TGCAGTGCTAGAGCTAGCGTAATGGGTGGAAACACCATATATTTT. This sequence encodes CSARASVMGGNTIYF.

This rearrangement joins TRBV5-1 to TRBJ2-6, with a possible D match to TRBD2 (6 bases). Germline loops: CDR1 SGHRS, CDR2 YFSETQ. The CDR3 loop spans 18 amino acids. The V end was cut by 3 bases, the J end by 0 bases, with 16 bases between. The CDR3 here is CASSSRAAGSSGANVLTF. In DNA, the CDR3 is TGCGCCAGCAGCTCTAGGGCGGCCGGGAGCTCTGGGGCCAACGTCCTGACTTTC.

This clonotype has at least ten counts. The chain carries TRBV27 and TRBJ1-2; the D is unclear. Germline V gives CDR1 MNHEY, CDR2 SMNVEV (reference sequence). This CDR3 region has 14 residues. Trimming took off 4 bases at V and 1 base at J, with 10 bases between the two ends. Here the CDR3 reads CASSSEPYNYGYTF. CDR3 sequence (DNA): TGTGCCAGCAGTTCAGAACCTTATAACTATGGCTACACCTTC.

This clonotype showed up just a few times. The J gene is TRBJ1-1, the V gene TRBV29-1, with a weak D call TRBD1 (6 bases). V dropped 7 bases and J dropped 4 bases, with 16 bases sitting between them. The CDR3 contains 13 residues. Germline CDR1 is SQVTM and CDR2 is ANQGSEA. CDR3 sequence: CSGNRDLLTEAFF. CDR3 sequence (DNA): TGCAGCGGGAACAGGGATCTACTCACTGAAGCTTTCTTT.

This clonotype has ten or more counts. CDR3 sequence: CASSPGLAAIDTYNEQFF. DNA of the CDR3: TGTGCCAGCAGTCCCGGACTAGCGGCCATAGACACCTACAATGAGCAGTTCTTC. The chain recombines TRBV28 with TRBJ2-1, with TRBD2 matching over 10 bases. The V segment lost 5 bases and the J segment 2 bases; nucleotides outside the gene matches: 12. There are 18 residues in the CDR3. CDR1 MDHEN and CDR2 SYDVKM come from the germline V gene.

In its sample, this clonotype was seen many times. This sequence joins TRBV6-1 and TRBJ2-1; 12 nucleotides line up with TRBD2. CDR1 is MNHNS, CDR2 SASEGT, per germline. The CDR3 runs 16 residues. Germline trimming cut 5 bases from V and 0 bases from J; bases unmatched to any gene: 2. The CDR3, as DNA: TGTGCCAGCAGTCCGACTAGCGGGAGCTCCTACAATGAGCAGTTCTTC. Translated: CASSPTSGSSYNEQFF.

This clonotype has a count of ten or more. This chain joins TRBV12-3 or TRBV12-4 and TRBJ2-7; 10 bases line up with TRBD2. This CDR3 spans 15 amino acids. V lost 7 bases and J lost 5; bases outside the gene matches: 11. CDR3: CASTLMSGGDHEQYF. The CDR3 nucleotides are TGTGCCAGCACCCTAATGAGCGGGGGGGACCACGAGCAGTACTTC.

The CDR3 sequence: CATSDRREAKLTTNEKLFF. The CDR3 coding sequence is TGTGCCACCAGTGACCGTCGGGAGGCTAAACTGACAACTAATGAAAAACTGTTTTTT. The chain couples TRBV24-1 to TRBJ1-4; D not certain. V lost 4 bases and J 0 bases, leaving 20 bases between the germline ends. Germline V gives CDR1 KGHDR, CDR2 SFDVKD. The CDR3 contains 19 residues.

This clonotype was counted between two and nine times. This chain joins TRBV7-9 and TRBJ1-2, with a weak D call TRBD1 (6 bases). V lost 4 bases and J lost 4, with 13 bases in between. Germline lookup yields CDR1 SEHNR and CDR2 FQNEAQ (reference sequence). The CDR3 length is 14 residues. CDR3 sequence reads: CASSWMGATYGYTF. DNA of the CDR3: TGTGCCAGCAGCTGGATGGGGGCGACCTATGGCTACACCTTC.

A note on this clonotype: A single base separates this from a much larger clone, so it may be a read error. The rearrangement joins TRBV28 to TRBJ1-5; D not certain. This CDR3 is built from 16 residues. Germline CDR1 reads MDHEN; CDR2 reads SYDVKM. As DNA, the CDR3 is TGTGCCAGCAGCTTACCTGAGCGCTATAGCAATCGGCCCCAGCATTTT. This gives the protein CASSLPERYSNRPQHF.

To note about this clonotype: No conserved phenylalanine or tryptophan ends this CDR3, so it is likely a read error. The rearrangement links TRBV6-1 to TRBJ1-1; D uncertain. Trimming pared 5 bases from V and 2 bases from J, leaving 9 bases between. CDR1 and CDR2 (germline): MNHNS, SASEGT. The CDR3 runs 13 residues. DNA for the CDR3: TGTGCCAGCAGTCCCGGGGAAAACACTGAAGCTTTCTCT. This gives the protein CASSPGENTEAFS.

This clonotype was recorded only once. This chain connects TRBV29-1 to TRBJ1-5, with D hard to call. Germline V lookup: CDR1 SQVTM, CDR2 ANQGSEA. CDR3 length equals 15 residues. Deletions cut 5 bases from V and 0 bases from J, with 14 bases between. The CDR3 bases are TGCAGCGTTAAGTTGACGGCCCATAGCAATCAGCCCCAGCATTTT. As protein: CSVKLTAHSNQPQHF.

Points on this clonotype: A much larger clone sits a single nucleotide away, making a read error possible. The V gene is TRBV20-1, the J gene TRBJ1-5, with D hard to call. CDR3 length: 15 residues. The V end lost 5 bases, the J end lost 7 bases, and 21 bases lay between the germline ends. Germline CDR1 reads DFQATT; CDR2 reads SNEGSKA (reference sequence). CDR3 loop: CSAGVQLGGWQPQHF. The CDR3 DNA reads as TGCAGTGCTGGTGTCCAGCTTGGTGGCTGGCAGCCCCAGCATTTT.

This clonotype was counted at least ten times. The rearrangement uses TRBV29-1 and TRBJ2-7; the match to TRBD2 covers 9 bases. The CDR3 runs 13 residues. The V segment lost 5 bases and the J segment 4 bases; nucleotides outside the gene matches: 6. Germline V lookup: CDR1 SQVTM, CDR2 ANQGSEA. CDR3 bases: TGCAGCGTTTATCCGAGCGGGAGGTACGAGCAGTACTTC. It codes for CSVYPSGRYEQYF.

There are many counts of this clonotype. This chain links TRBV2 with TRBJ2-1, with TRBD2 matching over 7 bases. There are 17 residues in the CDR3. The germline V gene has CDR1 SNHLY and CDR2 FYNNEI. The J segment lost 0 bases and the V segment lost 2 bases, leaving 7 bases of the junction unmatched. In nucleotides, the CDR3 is TGTGCCAGCAGTGAAATGGCGGGAGAGCGCTCCTACAATGAGCAGTTCTTC. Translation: CASSEMAGERSYNEQFF.

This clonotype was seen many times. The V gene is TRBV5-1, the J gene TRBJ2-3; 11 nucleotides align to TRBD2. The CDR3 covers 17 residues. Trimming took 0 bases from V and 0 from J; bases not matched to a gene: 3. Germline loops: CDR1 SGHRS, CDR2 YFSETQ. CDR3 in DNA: TGCGCCAGCAGCTTGGGACTAGCGGGACCTAGCACAGATACGCAGTATTTT. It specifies CASSLGLAGPSTDTQYF.

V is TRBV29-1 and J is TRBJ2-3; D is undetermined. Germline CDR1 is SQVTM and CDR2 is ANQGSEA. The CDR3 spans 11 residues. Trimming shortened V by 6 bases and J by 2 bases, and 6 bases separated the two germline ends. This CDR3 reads CSVVPTDTQYF. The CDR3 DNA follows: TGCAGCGTCGTCCCCACAGATACGCAGTATTTT.

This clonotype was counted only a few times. CDR3 sequence (DNA): TGTGCCAGCAGCTCACGACGTCCAACTAGCGGGGCCGCGAACACCGGGGAGCTGTTTTTT. This codes for CASSSRRPTSGAANTGELFF. V gene TRBV11-2 combines with J gene TRBJ2-2; TRBD2 aligns across 10 bases. J gave up 0 bases and V 4 bases, and 14 bases lay outside the gene matches. The CDR3 consists of 20 residues. Looked up from germline, CDR1 is SGHAT and CDR2 is FQNNGV.

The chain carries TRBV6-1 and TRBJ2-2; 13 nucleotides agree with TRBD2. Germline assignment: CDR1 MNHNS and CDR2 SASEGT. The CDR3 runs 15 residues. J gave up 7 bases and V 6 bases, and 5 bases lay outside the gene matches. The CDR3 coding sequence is TGTGCCAGCAGACTACTAGCGGGAGGGTACGGGGAGCTGTTTTTT. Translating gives CASRLLAGGYGELFF.

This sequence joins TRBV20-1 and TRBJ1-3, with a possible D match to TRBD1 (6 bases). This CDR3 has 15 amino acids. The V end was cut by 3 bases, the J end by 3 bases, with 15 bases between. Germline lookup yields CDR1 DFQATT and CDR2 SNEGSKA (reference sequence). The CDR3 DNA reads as TGCAGTGCTAGCCGACTACAGGGAGGTGGAAACACCATATATTTT. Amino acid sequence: CSASRLQGGGNTIYF.

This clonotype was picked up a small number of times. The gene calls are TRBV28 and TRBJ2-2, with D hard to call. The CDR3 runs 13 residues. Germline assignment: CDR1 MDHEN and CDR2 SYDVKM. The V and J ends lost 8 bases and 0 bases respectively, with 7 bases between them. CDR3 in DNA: TGTGCCAGCCAGCCCCCGAACACCGGGGAGCTGTTTTTT. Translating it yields CASQPPNTGELFF.

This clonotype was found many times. The CDR3 protein is CSAPGLAGDEQFF. CDR3 sequence (DNA): TGCAGTGCTCCGGGACTAGCGGGAGATGAGCAGTTCTTC. The V gene is TRBV20-1, the J gene TRBJ2-1, with TRBD2 identical over 14 bases. CDR1 is DFQATT, CDR2 SNEGSKA, per germline (reference sequence). The CDR3 consists of 13 residues. V was clipped by 5 bases and J by 8 bases; unmatched bases: 2.

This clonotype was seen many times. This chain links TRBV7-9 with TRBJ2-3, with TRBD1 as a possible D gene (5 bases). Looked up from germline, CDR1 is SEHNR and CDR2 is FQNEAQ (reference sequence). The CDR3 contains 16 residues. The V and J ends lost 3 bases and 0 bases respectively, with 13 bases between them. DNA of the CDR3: TGTGCCAGCAGCTTCACAGGATCAACTAGCACAGATACGCAGTATTTT. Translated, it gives CASSFTGSTSTDTQYF.

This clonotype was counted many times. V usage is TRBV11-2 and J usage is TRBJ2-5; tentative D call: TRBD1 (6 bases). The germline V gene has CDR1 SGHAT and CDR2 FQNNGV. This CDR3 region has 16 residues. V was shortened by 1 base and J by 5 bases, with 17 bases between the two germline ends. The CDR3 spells CASSLGVVAGEETQYF. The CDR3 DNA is TGTGCCAGCAGCTTAGGTGTGGTGGCAGGGGAGGAGACCCAGTACTTC.

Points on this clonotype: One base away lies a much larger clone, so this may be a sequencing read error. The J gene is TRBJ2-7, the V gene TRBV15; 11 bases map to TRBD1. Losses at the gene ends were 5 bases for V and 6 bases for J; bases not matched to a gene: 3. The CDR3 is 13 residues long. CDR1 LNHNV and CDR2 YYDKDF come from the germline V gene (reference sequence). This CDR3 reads CATSLDRGREQYF. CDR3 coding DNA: TGTGCCACCAGCCTGGACAGGGGGCGCGAGCAGTACTTC.

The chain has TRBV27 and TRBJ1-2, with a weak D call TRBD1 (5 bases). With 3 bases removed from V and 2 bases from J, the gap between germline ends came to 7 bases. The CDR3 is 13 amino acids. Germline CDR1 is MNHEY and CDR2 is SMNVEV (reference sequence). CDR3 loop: CASSFTGNYGYTF. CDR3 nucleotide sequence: TGTGCCAGCAGTTTCACAGGCAACTATGGCTACACCTTC.

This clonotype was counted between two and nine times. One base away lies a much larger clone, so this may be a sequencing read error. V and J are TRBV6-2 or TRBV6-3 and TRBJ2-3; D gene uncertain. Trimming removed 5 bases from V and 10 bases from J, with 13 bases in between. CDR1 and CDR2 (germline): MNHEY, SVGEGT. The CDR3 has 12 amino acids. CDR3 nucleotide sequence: TGTGCCAGCAGTCCACTTGGTGGTGCGCAGTATTTT. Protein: CASSPLGGAQYF.